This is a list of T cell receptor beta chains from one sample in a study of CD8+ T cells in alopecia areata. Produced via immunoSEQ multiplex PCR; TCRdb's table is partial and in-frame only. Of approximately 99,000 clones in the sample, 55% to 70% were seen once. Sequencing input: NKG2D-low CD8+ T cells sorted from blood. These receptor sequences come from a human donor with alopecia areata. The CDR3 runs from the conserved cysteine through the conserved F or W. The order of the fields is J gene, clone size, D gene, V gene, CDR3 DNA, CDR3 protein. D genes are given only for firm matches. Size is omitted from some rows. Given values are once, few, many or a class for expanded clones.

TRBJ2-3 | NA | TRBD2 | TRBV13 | TGTGCCAGCAGCCCGAGGACTAGCGGGAGTGATACGCAGTATTTT | CASSPRTSGSDTQYF
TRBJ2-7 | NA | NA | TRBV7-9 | TGTGCCAGCAGAAACGCGGGTGCCTCCTACGAGCAGTACTTC | CASRNAGASYEQYF
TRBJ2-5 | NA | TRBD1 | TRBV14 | TGTGCCAGCAGCCGACCGGGACAGGGATCAGAGACCCAGTACTTC | CASSRPGQGSETQYF
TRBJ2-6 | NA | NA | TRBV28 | TGTGCCAGCAGTTTATTGATTGGTTCTGGGGCCAACGTCCTGACTTTC | CASSLLIGSGANVLTF
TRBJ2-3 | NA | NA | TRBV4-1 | TGCGCCAGCAGCCAAGATTGGCTAGGTGCAGATACGCAGTATTTT | CASSQDWLGADTQYF
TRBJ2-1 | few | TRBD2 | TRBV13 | TGTGCCAGCAGCTTAGTAACTAGCGGGATCGATGAGCAGTTCTTC | CASSLVTSGIDEQFF
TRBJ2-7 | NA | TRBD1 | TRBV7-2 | TGTGCCAGCAGCTTAGTAGGGGGCCGGGACAGCCCCTACGAGCAGTACTTC | CASSLVGGRDSPYEQYF
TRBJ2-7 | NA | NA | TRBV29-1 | TGCAGCGTTGAAGCGGGGAAAAGCTCCTACGAGCAGTACTTC | CSVEAGKSSYEQYF
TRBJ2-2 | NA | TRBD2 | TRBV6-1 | TGTGCCAGCAGTGAAAAGTCCGGACTAGCGATCCCCGGGGAGCTGTTTTTT | CASSEKSGLAIPGELFF
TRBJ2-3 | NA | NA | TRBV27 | TGTGCCAGCCGCTCATGGACAGATACGCAGTATTTT | CASRSWTDTQYF
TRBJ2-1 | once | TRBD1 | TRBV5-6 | TGTGCCAGCAGCTCCACATATCGGACAGGGGCGCCCTACAATGAGCAGTTCTTC | CASSSTYRTGAPYNEQFF
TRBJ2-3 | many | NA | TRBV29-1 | TGCAGCGTTGAAGCGTGGCGAGACTCTAGCACAGATACGCAGTATTTT | CSVEAWRDSSTDTQYF
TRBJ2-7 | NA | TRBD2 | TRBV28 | TGTGCCAGCAGTTTATTGTTAGCGGGACTCTCCGAGCAGTACTTC | CASSLLLAGLSEQYF
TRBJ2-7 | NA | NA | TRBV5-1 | TGCGCCAGCAGCCAGCGTAGCTCCTACGAGCAGTACTTC | CASSQRSSYEQYF
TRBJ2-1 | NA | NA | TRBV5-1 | TGCGCCAGCAGCTTTAGGGACACCAATGAGCAGTTCTTC | CASSFRDTNEQFF
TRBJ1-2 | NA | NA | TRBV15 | TGTGCCACCAGCAGAACCGACGGGACGAAGTATGGCTACACCTTC | CATSRTDGTKYGYTF
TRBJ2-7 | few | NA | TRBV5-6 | TGTGCCAGAAGGGCAGTTCCCTCCGAGCAGTACTTC | CARRAVPSEQYF
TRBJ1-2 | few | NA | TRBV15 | TGTGCCACCAGCAGAGCTCCCAGGGGAGGCTATGGCTACACCTTC | CATSRAPRGGYGYTF
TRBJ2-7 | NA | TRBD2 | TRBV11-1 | TGTGCCAGCAGCTTTCTTAACGTCGGCGGGAGTTACGAGCAGTACTTC | CASSFLNVGGSYEQYF
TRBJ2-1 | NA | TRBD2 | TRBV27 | TGTGCCAGCAGTTTAGTCCCAGCGGGAGGAGGGAATGAGCAGTTCTTC | CASSLVPAGGGNEQFF
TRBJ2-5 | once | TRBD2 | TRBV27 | TGTGCCAGCAGTGACCTTAGCGGGAGTGCCGTGGGTTTGGCCCAGTACTTC | CASSDLSGSAVGLAQYF
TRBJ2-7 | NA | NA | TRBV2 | TGTGCCAGCAGCGGGACCCAGAGAAGCTACGAGCAGTACTTC | CASSGTQRSYEQYF
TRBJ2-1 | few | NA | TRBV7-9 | TGTGCCAGCAGCTCAAAGGGGATGGGGAATGAGCAGTTCTTC | CASSSKGMGNEQFF
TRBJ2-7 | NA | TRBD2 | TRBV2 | TGTGCCAGCAGTGAAGCCACTAGCGGCCACTACGAGCAGTACTTC | CASSEATSGHYEQYF
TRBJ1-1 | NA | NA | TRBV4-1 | TGCGCCAGCAGCCTTGGATCCACTGAAGCTTTCTTT | CASSLGSTEAFF
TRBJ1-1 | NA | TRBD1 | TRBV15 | TGTGCCACCGGGGAGACAGGGGACGTTGAAGCTTTCTTT | CATGETGDVEAFF
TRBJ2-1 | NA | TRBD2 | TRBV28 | TGTGCCAGCAGCGGGAGCGGGGGCAATGAGCAGTTCTTC | CASSGSGGNEQFF
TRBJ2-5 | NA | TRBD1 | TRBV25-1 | TGTGCCAGCAGTCCGCCGACAGGGAGAGAGACCCAGTACTTC | CASSPPTGRETQYF
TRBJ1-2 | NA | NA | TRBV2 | TGTGCCAGGCGGGGGGGTACCCATGGCTACACCTTC | CARRGGTHGYTF
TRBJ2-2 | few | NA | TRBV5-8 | TGTGCCAGCAGCTTGGTTCCAGGGGACTTCGGGGAGCTGTTTTTT | CASSLVPGDFGELFF
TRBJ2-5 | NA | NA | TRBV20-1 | TGCAGTGCTCTCACCCCAAAGACCCAGTACTTC | CSALTPKTQYF
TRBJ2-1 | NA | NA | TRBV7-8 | TGTGCCAGCAGCCCGAATCCTGCGGAGGAGCAGTTCTTC | CASSPNPAEEQFF
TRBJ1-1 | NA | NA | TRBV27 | TGTGCCAGCAGTTTTGGCGGGAACACTGAAGCTTTCTTT | CASSFGGNTEAFF
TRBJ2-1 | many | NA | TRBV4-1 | TGCGCCAGCAGCCAAGGCGGTGCCGCGGGTGGTAATGAGCAGTTCTTC | CASSQGGAAGGNEQFF
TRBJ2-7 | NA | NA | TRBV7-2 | TGTGCCAGCAGCACTAGTGGGGGAGCAGCGTACGAGCAGTACTTC | CASSTSGGAAYEQYF